The subject of this entry is one T cell receptor beta chain. It lacks a known antigen. No quality values exist for individual bases; no much larger clone is one base distant. TCR CDR3 regions were amplified from genomic DNA by multiplex PCR using the deep immunoSEQ assay. For each cell subset, the extracted genomic DNA was distributed evenly across all wells of several immunoSEQ 96-well plates, and each plate served as one replicate. Each replicate PCR for sorted subsets received around 200 ng genomic DNA, equal to roughly 33,000 T cell genomes. The purified libraries were quantified using a Qubit 3.0 fluorometer, sized with a Bioanalyzer 2100, and then quantified again using the KAPA Library Quantification kit. Every immunoSEQ 96-well plate was sequenced on a separate single-read 150-cycle Illumina NextSeq 550 flow cell. From the authors' description of their analysis: The immunoSEQ output contained only junctional sequences without quality scores, so filtering could not match that applied to full-length reads. To assign V/J genes and CDR3, sequences were annotated using PyIR, a Python wrapper for IgBLAST v1.9, with IMGT germline references. Reads were filtered out if the reads had weak V/J assignments (E-value above 1e-6), no CDR3, stop codons, out-of-frame junctions, or ambiguous translated residues. V3J clonotypes were defined by identical inferred V gene, J gene, and CDR3 amino acid sequence. To compute the percentage overlap between repertoires, the number of shared unique clonotypes was divided by the size of the smaller repertoire. Three approaches were used to assess repertoire richness: RTK rarefaction, the Chao1 estimator, and Recon v2.1 estimates of unobserved clonotypes. Generation probabilities were computed with OLGA for all TCRbeta clonotypes obtained by the gDNA method from a handful of donors. Not all clones reach the TCRdb copy of this immuneACCESS table, which keeps in-frame sequences only. Checked studies attribute under half of the gap to unresolved V genes and leave the rest unexplained. V and J calls and clone size are as listed in that table; D and trimming were resolved from the DNA. In this sample the table shows hundreds of thousands of clones, around three quarters of which occur a single time. The ten biggest clones cover under 2% of the sample.

This entry is derived from a study of shared clonotypes between healthy human individuals (TCRdb year 2020). Broadly, across the study: The cohort included a few men and a couple of women between 18 and 49 years of age. For each donor, three plates each were used for CD4 naive and CD4 memory, two plates were used for CD8 naive, and one plate was used for CD8 memory. To estimate repertoire size and how much clonotype sharing occurs between individuals, the study deeply sequenced the blood TCR repertoires of roughly 5 healthy adults. To increase sequencing depth and limit assay-specific biases, TCR repertoire library preparation and sequencing were carried out by different laboratories using diverse techniques. Between about 0.9 and 8.9 billion PBMCs per donor were obtained by leukapheresis. Study-wide findings and limitations: Sampling was restricted to blood, and TCR repertoires in tissues likely differ from the TCR repertoires found in blood. Compared with non-shared clonotypes, the clonotypes found in all four sorted-subset donors had higher generation probabilities. Across a handful of donors, approximately 5% of naive CD4, approximately 3.6% of naive CD8, around 2.5% of memory CD4, and 0.3% to 0.45% of memory CD8 clonotypes were shared. Because the study included only a small number of donors, the genetic and exposure-history diversity represented was limited. Estimated clonotype richness was generally larger for naive than for memory subsets. Incomplete sequencing was indicated by rarefaction of sorted-subset datasets, despite the large sequencing depth. Pairwise subsampling led to the expectation that sequencing depth would affect the degree of clonotype sharing among donors.

The donors were healthy, HIV-negative adults who had no recently reported acute infections or vaccinations. Every donor was a Caucasian adult living in Nashville, Tennessee, USA. CD4+ T cells were enriched by magnetic negative selection, after which naive cells were positively selected on CD45RA and the negative fraction was taken as the memory subset. Blood was obtained by leukapheresis, after which PBMCs were separated by Ficoll-Histopaque density gradient centrifugation and cryopreserved in liquid nitrogen vapor phase. Purity and quantity of every magnetically sorted T cell population were checked by analytical flow cytometry. Each sorted fraction had its genomic DNA isolated and then quantified by UV absorbance on a Nanodrop 2000c. CDR1 is given as SGHDN and CDR2 as FVKESK, both from the germline V gene. The CDR3 sequence holds 16 residues, the cysteine and phenylalanine included. The entry retains the CDR3 DNA only, 48 bases that are in frame from base 1. The junction shows trimming of 4 bases on V and 2 bases on J, plus 17 bases between the germline ends.

This clonotype was sampled from a woman in her 30s in good health. The sample comprised memory CD4+ T cells sorted from blood. Reading the label with the study, this specimen's cell subset or site is: CD45RA-negative fraction. Recombination linked TRBV14 to TRBJ2-5; TRBD2 might be the D gene, on 6 matching bases. CDR3 region: CASSPRETRGQETQYF. The DNA is TGTGCCAGCAGCCCCCGGGAGACAAGGGGACAAGAGACCCAGTACTTC. Reference TRBV14 and TRBJ2-5 genes cover what lies past the CDR3, so the full variable domain is EAGVTQFPSHSVIEKGQTVTLRCDPISGHDNLYWYRRVMGKEIKFLLHFVKESKQDESGMPNNRFLAERTGGTYSTLKVQPAELEDSGVYFCASSPRETRGQETQYFGPGTRLLVL.